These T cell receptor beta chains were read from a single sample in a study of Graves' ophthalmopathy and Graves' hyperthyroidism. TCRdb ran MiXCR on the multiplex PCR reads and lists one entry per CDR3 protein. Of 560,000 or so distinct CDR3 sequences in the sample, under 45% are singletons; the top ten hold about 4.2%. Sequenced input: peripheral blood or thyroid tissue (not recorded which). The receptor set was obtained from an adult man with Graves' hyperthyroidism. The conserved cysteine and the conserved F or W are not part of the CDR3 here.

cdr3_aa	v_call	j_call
SLGTGLQETQY	TRBV29-1	TRBJ2-5
ASSEEGTQLYGYT	TRBV6-5	TRBJ1-2
ASSLGVRTEAF	TRBV5-1	TRBJ1-1
ASSFEGGNYNSPLH	TRBV7-4	TRBJ1-6
ASAGLTYEQY	TRBV7-9	TRBJ2-7
SPNTGGGTEAF	TRBV29-1	TRBJ1-1
ASNSGRLDQPQH	TRBV19	TRBJ1-5
SVAQGEIYEQY	TRBV29-1	TRBJ2-7
ASSQDGGGTGTGEQY	TRBV4-1	TRBJ2-7
ASTWGARTGELF	TRBV12-3/TRBV12-4	TRBJ2-2
ASNSDRVDTEAF	TRBV2	TRBJ1-1
ARDLEGTEAF	TRBV2	TRBJ1-1
ASRVDETSGANVLT	TRBV12-3/TRBV12-4	TRBJ2-6
SARGLGLAGGDT	TRBV20-1	TRBJ1-2
ASRPTGTGDSPLH	TRBV5-8	TRBJ1-6
ASSMTGPETQY	TRBV7-9	TRBJ2-5
AIGGGQGTGELF	TRBV12-3/TRBV12-4	TRBJ2-2
SAGLAGAFGEQY	TRBV29-1	TRBJ2-7
ASSLVGGSGNEQY	TRBV7-9	TRBJ2-7
SAGNSGGVDEQF	TRBV20-1	TRBJ2-1
ASSLELPASNEQF	TRBV7-6	TRBJ2-1
ASSPVGTGLGD	TRBV7-2	TRBJ2-3
AWSGLAGVGAYEQY	TRBV19	TRBJ2-7
ASSDPGTSNQPQH	TRBV6-1	TRBJ1-5
ASSEGQGGPQH	TRBV6-4	TRBJ1-5
ASSLAPTANYGYT	TRBV5-1	TRBJ1-2
ASSFRTSGGLETQY	TRBV28	TRBJ2-5
SVETDSREQY	TRBV29-1	TRBJ2-7
SARDSRSYEQY	TRBV20-1	TRBJ2-7
ASSTGASNSNQPQH	TRBV6-6	TRBJ1-5
ASSDWTASSSNQPQH	TRBV6-4	TRBJ1-5
ASSFPGTSRETQY	TRBV7-9	TRBJ2-5
ASSEGAGGAEKLF	TRBV2	TRBJ1-4
ASSSWGGTEAF	TRBV7-9	TRBJ1-1
ASSVPGLYGYT	TRBV2	TRBJ1-2
AWSAGVSYEQY	TRBV30	TRBJ2-7
SAYSSGGYKQY	TRBV20-1	TRBJ2-7
ASSASTGVGYGYT	TRBV28	TRBJ1-2
SVEDGNTEAF	TRBV29-1	TRBJ1-1
ASSLGGLRGLF	TRBV12-3/TRBV12-4	TRBJ1-4
ASSLGLAGAPRADTQY	TRBV7-8	TRBJ2-3
ASSLLAGGHWGYT	TRBV11-2	TRBJ1-2
ASTREGQGVNYEQY	TRBV7-9	TRBJ2-7
ASSPGDRAKQETQY	TRBV12-3/TRBV12-4	TRBJ2-5
ASSDTKREPSTYEQY	TRBV2	TRBJ2-7
VSNRLYGETQY	TRBV2	TRBJ2-5
ASSDPPGTGELF	TRBV7-3	TRBJ2-2
ASSPTGTETFNYGYT	TRBV28	TRBJ1-2
SFGAGTGYEQY	TRBV29-1	TRBJ2-7
ASSMTPTSGRSYEQY	TRBV7-9	TRBJ2-7